The 14 T cell receptor beta chains in this list originate from one sample, sequenced in a study of T cell clonotyping in hematopoietic cell transplantation. Method: immunoSEQ multiplex PCR; TCRdb's copy keeps in-frame clones and lacks some. The table lists approximately 26,000 clones, more than 65% of them singletons. Time point specified: recipient sample about 28 days before transplant, after cytoreduction. Sequencing used peripheral blood mononuclear cells, obtained before stem cell transplant. The source of these receptors is a woman in her sixties or seventies with acute myeloid leukemia. Some clones in this sample may be carry-over from other donors' samples.

The rearrangement uses TRBV7-2 and TRBJ2-7; a possible D gene is TRBD1 (5 bases). The length of the CDR3 is 14 residues. With 5 bases removed from V and 5 bases from J, the gap between germline ends came to 16 bases. Germline CDR1 SGHTA, CDR2 FQGNSA. The chain's CDR3 is CASSQVTGAHEQYF. CDR3 DNA: TGTGCCAGCAGCCAGGTCACAGGAGCTCACGAGCAGTACTTC.

This rearrangement joins TRBV29-1 to TRBJ2-5; D call uncertain. The V end lost 7 bases, the J end lost 5 bases, and 11 bases lay between the germline ends. This CDR3 spans 11 amino acids. CDR1 and CDR2 from the germline V gene are SQVTM and ANQGSEA. The CDR3 DNA sequence: TGCAGCGCCGACCGTTCGGAGACCCAGTACTTC. This gives the protein CSADRSETQYF. Supplemented by reference TRBV29-1 and TRBJ2-5, the full variable domain reads SAVISQKPSRDICQRGTSLTIQCQVDSQVTMMFWYRQQPGQSLTLIATANQGSEATYESGFVIDKFPISRPNLTFSTLTVSNMSPEDSSIYLCSADRSETQYFGPGTRLLVL.

Points on this clone: Compared with germline, one end of the junction differs, possibly owing to a read error. V and J are TRBV7-7 and TRBJ2-2, with 8 bases that match TRBD2. The germline gives CDR1 SSHAT, CDR2 FNYEAQ (reference sequence). The CDR3 length is 17 residues. The DNA for the CDR3 is TGTGCTAGCAGCTTAGCGGCCAGCGGGGGAAACACCGGGGAGCTGTTTTTT. Its translation is CASSLAASGGNTGELFF.

This clone has just one count. J is TRBJ1-1 and V is TRBV28; no clear D gene. Deletions cut 3 bases from V and 2 bases from J, with 7 bases between. The CDR3 totals 13 residues. Germline assignment: CDR1 MDHEN and CDR2 SYDVKM. The CDR3 spells CASSLGFNTEAFF. DNA for the CDR3: TGTGCCAGCAGTTTGGGCTTTAACACTGAAGCTTTCTTT.

By share, this clone counts as medium-sized. This sequence joins TRBV19 and TRBJ2-7, with no clear D. Between the trimmed V and J ends, which lost 6 bases and 2 bases, there was a span of 11 bases. CDR1 and CDR2 (germline): LNHDA, SQIVND (reference sequence). The CDR3 length is 13 residues. This chain's CDR3 is CASSPPNTYEQYF. Written as DNA, the CDR3 is TGTGCCAGTAGCCCCCCGAATACCTACGAGCAGTACTTC.

This clone has only a few counts. The chain has TRBV7-9 and TRBJ1-3; tentative D call: TRBD1 (5 bases). Trimming cost V 6 bases and J 0 bases, with 9 bases left between them. Germline CDR1 is SEHNR and CDR2 is FQNEAQ (reference sequence). This CDR3 has 14 amino acids. DNA for the CDR3: TGTGCCAGCAGTGGGGGTTTCTCTGGAAACACCATATATTTT. This gives the protein CASSGGFSGNTIYF.

V usage is TRBV15 and J usage is TRBJ1-5; D might be TRBD1 (5 bases). V lost 0 bases to trimming and J lost 6 bases, with 12 bases between them. This CDR3 contains 15 residues. From germline, CDR1 is LNHNV and CDR2 YYDKDF (reference sequence). In nucleotides, the CDR3 is TGTGCCACCAGCAGAGATAGGGGAGGGGTTCAGCCCCAGCATTTT. Amino acids: CATSRDRGGVQPQHF.

The gene calls are TRBV2 and TRBJ1-1, with 11 positions matching TRBD1. The CDR3 is 12 residues long. V shed 9 bases, J shed 8 bases, and the junction held 5 bases outside the gene matches. CDR1 SNHLY and CDR2 FYNNEI come from the germline V gene. CDR3 residues: CASGRDRGEAFF. DNA for the CDR3: TGTGCCAGTGGTCGGGACAGGGGGGAAGCTTTCTTT.

The chain joins TRBV6-5 to TRBJ2-3; 7 bases agree with TRBD2. The CDR3 runs 14 residues. J gave up 4 bases and V 6 bases, and 7 bases lay outside the gene matches. The germline V gene encodes CDR1 MNHEY and CDR2 SVGAGI. In DNA, the CDR3 is TGTGCCAGCAGAGCACCGGGACTACCAGATACGCAGTATTTT. Encoded protein: CASRAPGLPDTQYF.

This chain connects TRBV29-1 to TRBJ1-1; weak D call: TRBD1 (5 bases). This CDR3 spans 14 amino acids. Germline-derived CDR1 and CDR2 are SQVTM and ANQGSEA. The V end lost 3 bases, the J end lost 1 base, and 12 bases lay between the germline ends. This CDR3 reads CSVDVGTANTEAFF. CDR3 nucleotides: TGCAGCGTTGACGTTGGGACCGCGAACACTGAAGCTTTCTTT. The full variable domain, with the rest looked up from reference TRBV29-1 and TRBJ1-1, is SAVISQKPSRDICQRGTSLTIQCQVDSQVTMMFWYRQQPGQSLTLIATANQGSEATYESGFVIDKFPISRPNLTFSTLTVSNMSPEDSSIYLCSVDVGTANTEAFFGQGTRLTVV.

By sample fraction, this clone is medium-sized (0.01 to 0.1%). The chain has TRBV9 and TRBJ1-4; TRBD1 aligns across 7 bases. V dropped 7 bases and J dropped 7; count of bases not matched to a gene: 10. CDR3 length equals 14 residues. Germline V gives CDR1 SGDLS, CDR2 YYNGEE. The CDR3 loop reads CASATGQGGEKLFF. The DNA for the CDR3 is TGTGCCAGCGCAACGGGGCAGGGGGGTGAAAAACTGTTTTTT.

The chain carries TRBV7-2 and TRBJ1-1; D call uncertain. V lost 5 bases and J 5 bases, leaving 9 bases between the germline ends. CDR1 is SGHTA and CDR2 is FQGNSA in the germline V gene. This CDR3 is built from 12 residues. The CDR3 DNA reads TGTGCCAGCAGCCCTAGGTTTACTGAAGCTTTCTTT. It specifies CASSPRFTEAFF.

The chain has TRBV15 and TRBJ2-1; 12 bases line up with TRBD1. From germline, CDR1 is LNHNV and CDR2 YYDKDF (reference sequence). Trimming cost V 3 bases and J 4 bases; bases outside gene matches: 4. The CDR3 is 16 residues long. CDR3 coding DNA: TGTGCCACCAGCAGGGGGGACAGGGGGCCGTACAATGAGCAGTTCTTC. It translates to CATSRGDRGPYNEQFF.

This chain connects TRBV19 to TRBJ2-3; D is unclear. CDR1 and CDR2 from the germline V gene are LNHDA and SQIVND (reference sequence). The V gene lost 6 bases and the J gene lost 3 bases, with 13 bases spanning the gap. The CDR3 length is 14 residues. CDR3 amino acids: CASSFSVGTDTQYF. CDR3 DNA: TGTGCCAGTAGCTTCAGTGTCGGGACAGATACGCAGTATTTT. The full variable domain, its missing parts supplied by reference TRBV19 and TRBJ2-3, is DGGITQSPKYLFRKEGQNVTLSCEQNLNHDAMYWYRQDPGQGLRLIYYSQIVNDFQKGDIAEGYSVSREKKESFPLTVTSAQKNPTAFYLCASSFSVGTDTQYFGPGTRLTVL.